What follows is one TCR beta chain and its context. The data originate from a study of CD8+ T cells in alopecia areata. CDR1 and CDR2 from the germline V gene are DFQATT and SNEGSKA (reference sequence). This CDR3 spans 11 amino acids. V lost 5 bases, J lost 9 bases, and 11 bases lay in between. Following RNA extraction, reverse transcription yielded cDNA that acted as the sequencing template. The table came from immunoSEQ multiplex PCR; TCRdb's copy has only in-frame clones and leaves some out. The data hold about 98,000 clones, with about 45% observed a single time. The J gene is TRBJ2-1, the V gene TRBV20-1, with D unclear. This sequence was found in a human donor with alopecia areata. Sequencing was performed on CD4+ T cells sorted from blood. The CDR3 region is CSALRTTEQFF. The DNA for the CDR3 is TGCAGTGCTTTGCGGACCACTGAGCAGTTCTTC.